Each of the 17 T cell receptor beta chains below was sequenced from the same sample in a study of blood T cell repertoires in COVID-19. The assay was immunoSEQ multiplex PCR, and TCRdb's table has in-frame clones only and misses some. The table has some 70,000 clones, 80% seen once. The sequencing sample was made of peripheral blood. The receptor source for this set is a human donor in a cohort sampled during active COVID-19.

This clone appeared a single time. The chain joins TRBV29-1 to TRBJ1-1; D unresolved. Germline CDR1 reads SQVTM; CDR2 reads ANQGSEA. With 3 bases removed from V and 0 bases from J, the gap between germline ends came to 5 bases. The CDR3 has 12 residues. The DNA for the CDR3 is TGCAGCGTTGAGTCGGTGAACACTGAAGCTTTCTTT. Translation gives CSVESVNTEAFF.

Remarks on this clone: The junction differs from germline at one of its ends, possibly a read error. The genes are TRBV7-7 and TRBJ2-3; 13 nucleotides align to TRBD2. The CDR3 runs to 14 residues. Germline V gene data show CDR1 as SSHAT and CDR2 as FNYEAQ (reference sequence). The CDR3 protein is CASTSGGAGDTQYF. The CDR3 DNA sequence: TGTGCTAGCACTAGCGGGGGGGCCGGAGATACGCAGTATTTT.

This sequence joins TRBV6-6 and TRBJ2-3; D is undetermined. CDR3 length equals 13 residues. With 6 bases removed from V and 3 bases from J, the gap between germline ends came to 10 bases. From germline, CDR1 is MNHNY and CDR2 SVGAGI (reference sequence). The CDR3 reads CASSPQRTDTQYF. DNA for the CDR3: TGTGCCAGCAGCCCTCAGAGGACAGATACGCAGTATTTT.

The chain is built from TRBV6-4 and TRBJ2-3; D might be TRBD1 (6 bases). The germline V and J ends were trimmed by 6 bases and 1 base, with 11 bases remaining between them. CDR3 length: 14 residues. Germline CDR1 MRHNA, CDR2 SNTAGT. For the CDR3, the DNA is TGTGCCAGCAGCCCCAACAGGGGCACAGATACGCAGTATTTT. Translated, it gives CASSPNRGTDTQYF.

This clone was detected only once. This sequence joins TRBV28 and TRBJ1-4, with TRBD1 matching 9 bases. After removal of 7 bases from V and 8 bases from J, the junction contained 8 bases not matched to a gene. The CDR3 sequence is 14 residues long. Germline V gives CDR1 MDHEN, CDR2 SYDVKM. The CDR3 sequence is CASNPGQGREKLFF. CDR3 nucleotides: TGTGCCAGCAACCCGGGACAGGGACGCGAAAAACTGTTTTTT.

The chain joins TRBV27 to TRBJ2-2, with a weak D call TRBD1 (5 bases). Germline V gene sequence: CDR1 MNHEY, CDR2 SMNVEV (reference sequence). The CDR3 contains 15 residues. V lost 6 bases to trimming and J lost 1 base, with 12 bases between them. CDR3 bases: TGTGCCAGCAGGGGGCAGGGCGGGAACACCGGGGAGCTGTTTTTT. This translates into CASRGQGGNTGELFF.

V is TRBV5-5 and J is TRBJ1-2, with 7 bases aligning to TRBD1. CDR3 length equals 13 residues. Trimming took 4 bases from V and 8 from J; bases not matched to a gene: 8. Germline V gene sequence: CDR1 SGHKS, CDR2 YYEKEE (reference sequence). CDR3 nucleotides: TGTGCCAGCAGCAGACTTCAGGGGGAGGGCTACACCTTC. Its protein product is CASSRLQGEGYTF. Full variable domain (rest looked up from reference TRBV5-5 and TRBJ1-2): DAGVTQSPTHLIKTRGQQVTLRCSPISGHKSVSWYQQVLGQGPQFIFQYYEKEERGRGNFPDRFSARQFPNYSSELNVNALLLGDSALYLCASSRLQGEGYTFGSGTRLTVV.

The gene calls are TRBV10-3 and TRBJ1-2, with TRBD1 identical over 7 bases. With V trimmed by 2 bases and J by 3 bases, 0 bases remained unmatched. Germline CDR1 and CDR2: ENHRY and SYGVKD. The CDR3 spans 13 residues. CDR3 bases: TGTGCCATCAGTGAGGACAGGGACTATGGCTACACCTTC. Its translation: CAISEDRDYGYTF.

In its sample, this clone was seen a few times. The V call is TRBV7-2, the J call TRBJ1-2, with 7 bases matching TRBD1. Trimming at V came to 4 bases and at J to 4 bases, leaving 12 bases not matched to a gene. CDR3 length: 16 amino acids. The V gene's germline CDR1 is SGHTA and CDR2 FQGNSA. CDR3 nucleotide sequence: TGTGCCAGCAGCTATAGGGGGCGATCTATAAGCTATGGCTACACCTTC. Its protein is CASSYRGRSISYGYTF.

This CDR3 reads CASSEGDRRTDTQYF. As DNA, the CDR3 is TGTGCCAGCAGTGAAGGGGACAGGAGGACAGATACGCAGTATTTT. The V gene is TRBV25-1, the J gene TRBJ2-3, with 8 bases that match TRBD1. Losses at the gene ends were 2 bases for V and 3 bases for J; bases not matched to a gene: 4. The germline V gene encodes CDR1 MGHDK and CDR2 SYGVNS. The CDR3 contains 15 residues.

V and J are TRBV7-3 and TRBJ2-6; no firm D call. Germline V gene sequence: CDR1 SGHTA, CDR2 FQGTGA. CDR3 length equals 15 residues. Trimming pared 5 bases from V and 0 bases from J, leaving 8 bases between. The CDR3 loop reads CASSPTDSGANVLTF. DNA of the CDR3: TGTGCCAGCAGCCCCACAGACTCTGGGGCCAACGTCCTGACTTTC.

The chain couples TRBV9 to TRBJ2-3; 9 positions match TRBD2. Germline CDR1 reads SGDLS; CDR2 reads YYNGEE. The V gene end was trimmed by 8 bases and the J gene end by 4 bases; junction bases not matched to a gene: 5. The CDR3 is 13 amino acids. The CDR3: CASRRGGADTQYF. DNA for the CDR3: TGTGCCAGTCGCCGCGGGGGGGCAGATACGCAGTATTTT.

Here the CDR3 DNA reads TGTGCCAGCAGCTTTGACAGACTTAACTATGGCTACACCTTC. Protein product: CASSFDRLNYGYTF. The gene calls are TRBV5-4 and TRBJ1-2, with D maybe TRBD1 (5 bases). Trimming pared 2 bases from V and 1 base from J, leaving 9 bases between. Germline V gene lookup returns CDR1 SGHNT and CDR2 YYREEE (reference sequence). The length of the CDR3 is 14 residues.

CDR3 DNA: TGTGCCAGCAGCTTACGTACAGGCGCCTCGGCGGCTTTCTTT. This codes for CASSLRTGASAAFF. The rearrangement joins TRBV11-2 to TRBJ1-1; tentatively, D is TRBD1 (5 bases). The CDR3 covers 14 residues. The germline V gene encodes CDR1 SGHAT and CDR2 FQNNGV. The germline V and J ends were trimmed by 2 bases and 11 bases, with 18 bases remaining between them.

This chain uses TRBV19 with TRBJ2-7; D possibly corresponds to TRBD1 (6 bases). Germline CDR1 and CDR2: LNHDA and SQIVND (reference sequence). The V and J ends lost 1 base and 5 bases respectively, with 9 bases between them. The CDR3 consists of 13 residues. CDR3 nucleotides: TGTGCCAGTAGTATAGCAGGGGTCAACGAGCAGTACTTC. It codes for CASSIAGVNEQYF. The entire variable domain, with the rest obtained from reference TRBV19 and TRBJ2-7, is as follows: DGGITQSPKYLFRKEGQNVTLSCEQNLNHDAMYWYRQDPGQGLRLIYYSQIVNDFQKGDIAEGYSVSREKKESFPLTVTSAQKNPTAFYLCASSIAGVNEQYFGPGTRLTVT.

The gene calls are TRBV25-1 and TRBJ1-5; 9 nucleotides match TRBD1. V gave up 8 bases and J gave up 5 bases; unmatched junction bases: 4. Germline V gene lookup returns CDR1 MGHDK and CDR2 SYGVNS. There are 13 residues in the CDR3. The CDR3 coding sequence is TGTGCCAGCTGGGGACAGGGCGATCAGCCCCAGCATTTT. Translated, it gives CASWGQGDQPQHF.

The CDR3 is CASSLVVNTEAFF. Here the CDR3 DNA reads TGTGCCAGCAGCTTAGTAGTGAACACTGAAGCTTTCTTT. This chain connects TRBV11-2 to TRBJ1-1; D is unresolved. The CDR3 has 13 amino acids. V was clipped by 1 base and J by 0 bases, with 3 bases between them. Germline V gene sequence: CDR1 SGHAT, CDR2 FQNNGV.